This T cell receptor beta chain was captured by sequencing in a study of T cells after yellow fever vaccination. 5'RACE template switching produced TCR cDNA carrying a universal primer site and UMIs. MiXCR, run by TCRdb on the 5' RACE reads, gives a single entry per CDR3 protein. The sample records about 150,000 distinct CDR3 sequences, approximately 6.2% being singletons. In its sample, this clonotype was seen many times. V was cut by 0 bases and J by 2 bases, with 4 bases left in between. Per the germline V gene, CDR1 is SGDLS and CDR2 is YYNGEE. CDR3 size: 13 residues. The sequence was collected from a man younger than 35 who received the YFV17D yellow fever vaccine. The sequenced sample was CD4+ T cells sorted from PBMCs, obtained on the day of the first yellow fever vaccination. The chain carries TRBV9 and TRBJ2-3; no firm D call. The CDR3 loop reads CASSVGLTDTQYF. The CDR3 DNA reads TGTGCCAGCAGCGTAGGGCTCACAGATACGCAGTATTTT.